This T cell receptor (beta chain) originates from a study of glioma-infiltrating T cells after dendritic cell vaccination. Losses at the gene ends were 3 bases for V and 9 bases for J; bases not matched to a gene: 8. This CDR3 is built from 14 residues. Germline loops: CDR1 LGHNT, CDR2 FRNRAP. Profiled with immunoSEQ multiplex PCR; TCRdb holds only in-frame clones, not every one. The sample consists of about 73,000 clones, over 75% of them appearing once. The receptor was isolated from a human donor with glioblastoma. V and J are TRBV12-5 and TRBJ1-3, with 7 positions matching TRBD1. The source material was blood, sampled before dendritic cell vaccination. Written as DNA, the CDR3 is TGTGCTAGTGGTTTAGGAGACAGGGACGGCACCATATATTTT. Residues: CASGLGDRDGTIYF.